This record looks at one TCR beta chain sequence and its context. Its target antigen remains unknown. Qualities for individual bases were not recorded, and no much larger clone is one base off. The method was the immunoSEQ multiplex PCR assay. The multiplex PCR relied on a mix of 60 forward primers for TCR Vbeta segments and 13 reverse primers for TCR Jbeta segments. The CDR3 region of rearranged TCR beta genes was amplified from genomic DNA by a multiplex PCR assay. The amplified TCR beta libraries were sequenced on the Illumina HiSeq System as 87-base-pair reads. As for how the authors treated the data: In a later analysis, tens of millions of unique TCR beta chains were counted across the 500 to 850 repertoires, and approximately 9.9 million of these chains were shared by at least two donors. A nearest-neighbor algorithm error-corrected the raw reads and collapsed the reads into unique sequences, merging closely related sequences to remove PCR and sequencing errors. CDR3 sequences were aligned to IMGT reference sequences to assign V, D and J gene segments. For a sequence to be retained, at least a six-nucleotide match to both a V gene segment and a J gene segment was required. Rearrangements were classified as productive when the CDR3 lacked stop codons and remained in frame with V and J, and all other rearrangements were classified as non-productive. Following IMGT convention, CDR3 was defined as the stretch from the second conserved V-encoded cysteine up to the conserved J-encoded phenylalanine. Sequences without an unambiguous match to a single V gene segment were excluded from the earlier analysis of several hundred of the donors. An earlier analysis of some 610 of the donors called V segments functional above 56.7% productive rearrangements and segregating when the between-donor standard deviation exceeded 5%. A statistical classification framework was developed to diagnose cytomegalovirus status using the catalog of TCR beta chain sequences. A later analysis assigned V and J genes by comparing TCR nucleotide sequences with IMGT/GENE-DB human TR gene sequences. Using the TCRdist pipeline, a later analysis assigned CDR3 sequences along with most-parsimonious VDJ recombination scenarios. In a later analysis, each TCR beta chain was defined by its CDR3 amino acid sequence together with its V-gene family, and reads without a unique V-gene family were excluded. As a way to deal with suspected cross-contamination and a sequencing artifact, a later analysis dropped 500 to 700 nucleotide sequences that were highly shared and had low generation probability. For each public chain, a later analysis derived a clonal expansion index from normalized ranks of inferred template counts within each repertoire. A later analysis computed generation probabilities with a VDJ recombination model fitted to out-of-frame rearrangements, and checked the results against IGoR. Hypergeometric tests were used in a later analysis to score TCR-TCR, TCR-HLA and TCR-CMV co-occurrence, with a repertoire-size bias correction applied to the TCR pairs. False discovery rates were estimated in a later analysis by permuting HLA or CMV assignments 20 times. In a later analysis, co-occurring TCRs were grouped using DBSCAN, and TCRdist sequence similarity was added for clustering within HLA-allele-positive subsets. Repertoires with fewer than 30,000 or more than 120,000 public chains, plus five repertoires with anomalous nucleotide sharing, were excluded from co-occurrence clustering. In its TCRdb copy, this immuneACCESS table keeps in-frame sequences only and misses some clones. Where compared with another copy, unresolved V genes explain less than half of these, and the others have no known cause. The V and J calls and clone size are taken from that table; D and trimming were inferred from the DNA. The sample records tens of thousands of clones, 65% to 70% of which are singletons. The biggest ten clones account for roughly 21% of the sample.

The sample comes from a study of cytomegalovirus exposure and HLA in healthy donors (dated by TCRdb to about 2017). About the full investigation: In an earlier analysis of 587 of the donors, 276 Gb of sequence data and some 100 million unique TCR beta sequences from roughly 200 million T cells were reported. An early release covering just under 650 HLA-typed donors comprised about 300 gigabases of sequencing data and 85 million to 100 million unique TCR sequences. The genetic ancestry cluster associated with self-reported Caucasian donors included 70% to 85% of the approximately 410 genotyped donors. The study aimed to test whether signatures of past pathogen exposure could be identified by cataloging public T cell receptors. The T cell repertoires of 666 subjects were profiled by immunosequencing and related to cytomegalovirus serostatus. Along with the roughly 610-subject first cohort, a separate validation cohort of some 130 different subjects was used. The study combined high-throughput TCR immunosequencing, statistical association of individual TCRs with disease status, and machine learning to predict cytomegalovirus infection status. A later analysis re-examined previously published TCR beta repertoires from 600 to 700 donors and added high-resolution HLA genotyping to investigate patterns of TCR occurrence. Rather than drawing on any new phenotypic data, the later analysis identified candidate immune exposures from TCR beta sequences and the way those sequences occurred across donors. An earlier analysis of nearly 600 of the donors applied high-throughput TCR beta sequencing to assess whether each TCR beta V gene segment acted as functional or pseudogenic. Donor age, sex, ethnicity and CMV serostatus were compiled alongside the repertoire data. In a later genetic analysis, genome-wide SNP genotypes for about three fifths of the roughly 670 donors were used, and that subset was treated as a discovery cohort. Every discovery cohort repertoire had been produced on one sequencing platform. Class I and class II HLA loci were covered by the typing at four-digit resolution. Typing coverage differed by locus: A, B, C, DRB1 and DQB1 were typed in about 629-630 donors, DQA1 in approximately 520, DPA1 in approximately 610, and DPB1 in just under 490. Because of strong linkage in the cohort, roughly five DR-DQ haplotypes were treated as single units for association and clustering. Among around 400 genotyped donors of the cohort, an average of about 220,000 unique TCR beta nucleotide sequences was sequenced per donor, of which approximately 18% were non-productive.

From a lookup of the germline V gene, CDR1 and CDR2 are SNHLY and FYNNEI. The CDR3 has 14 amino acids, counting the end cysteine and phenylalanine. Just CDR3 DNA is preserved here, 42 bases in frame from base 1. Germline trimming amounts to 6 bases on V and 1 base on J, with 5 as the count of junction bases outside the gene matches. The cohort consisted of approximately 670 healthy bone marrow donors. All cohort members were sampled while nominally healthy, although unrecorded immune exposures were likely present. The donor was CMV seropositive and belonged to the group of about 290 seropositive cohort members. A peripheral blood sample was collected from each donor, and TCR beta sequencing was performed on peripheral blood mononuclear cells. The Qiagen DNeasy Blood Extraction Kit was used to extract genomic DNA from the blood cell samples. Paper-wide results and their limitations: Across donors, most TCR sequences were observed very rarely, whereas some public TCRs were present in many individuals. The classifier was reported to diagnose cytomegalovirus status with high specificity and sensitivity in both the original and validation cohorts. According to a later analysis, most CMV-associated TCR beta chains appeared to be HLA-restricted, and the HLA associations seemed to be driven largely by CMV exposure. In vitro tests confirmed that a few of the cytomegalovirus-associated TCR beta chains recognize cytomegalovirus antigens. The presence/absence analyses assumed that sequencing depth was roughly uniform across donors, and that assumption may not be true. Immune exposure information for the cohort was limited to CMV serostatus. The study gave a list of more than 150 TCR beta chains associated with cytomegalovirus. In a later analysis, HLA-associated TCR beta chains were found to be more clonally expanded and to have lower generation probabilities than equally common non-associated chains. Correlated functional status among segregating V segments might be attributable to linkage disequilibrium, but an unknown experimental factor could not be ruled out. Some IMGT-functional V segments, including TRBV6-2 and TRBV6-3, could not be distinguished by the 87-base-pair reads and were therefore excluded. A later genetic analysis associated a missense DCLRE1C variant with V-gene and J-gene trimming of TCR beta chains, and an independent cohort replicated the association. Compared with the approximately 720-donor mean, donors in an Asian-associated ancestry cluster had fewer N-insertions in productive TCRs, according to a later genetic analysis. Because HLA typing was unavailable for some donors at each locus, only the typed subset was used in association tests. It was suggested by the authors that the approach could potentially be generalized to other disease states and immunological phenotypes. In an earlier analysis of 587 of the donors, most TCR beta V segments appeared in productive rearrangements about 87% or about 30% of the time, broadly matching IMGT annotations. The cohort was sequenced for TCR beta chains only, and without alpha or paired-chain data the features that could be detected were limited. Specific HLA alleles were associated with over 15,000 TCR beta sequences at a false discovery rate of 0.05 in a later analysis. When HLA alleles, especially DR and DQ, strongly co-occurred, attributing TCR associations to individual alleles was difficult. Some 16 rarely observed V segments, including chromosome 9 orphons, were excluded from the earlier analysis of some 590 of the donors because counts were too low. In a later analysis, several top co-occurrence clusters were reported to appear linked to parvovirus B19, influenza, CMV and Epstein-Barr virus. A further reported finding was that TCR beta sequences accurately predicted the HLA-A and HLA-B alleles for most subjects in the first cohort. A later analysis found that TCR association rates varied across HLA loci, with DRB1 alleles showing the most associated TCRs and HLA-C alleles the fewest. The sequencing pipeline was judged likely to have produced a cluster of highly shared sequence variants as a technical artifact.

The sequenced material came from PBMCs. This chain is built from TRBV2 and TRBJ1-1; 7 middle bases align to TRBD1. This clonotype was obtained from a man aged 40-50 years in good health and CMV-seropositive. The CDR3 sequence is CASRRDSQNTEAFF. The DNA reads TGTGCCAGCAGGAGGGACAGTCAGAACACTGAAGCTTTCTTT.